This passage covers 5 T cell receptor beta chains from one sample sequenced in a study of OX40 agonist ivuxolimab in advanced cancers. TCRdb keeps only in-frame clones here, not all; method: immunoSEQ multiplex PCR. This sample carries roughly 50,000 clones, more than 70% of them seen once, and the ten largest clones take approximately 12%. Sequenced material: CD4+ or CD8+ T cells sorted from blood, taken in a trial of the OX40 agonist ivuxolimab. Receptors originate from an adult with an advanced solid tumor such as melanoma, head and neck, liver or kidney cancer.

The J gene is TRBJ2-7, the V gene TRBV6-5; 9 bases are shared with TRBD2. The germline V gene has CDR1 MNHEY and CDR2 SVGAGI. V shed 9 bases and J 6 bases; nucleotides not matched to a gene: 3. CDR3 length: 11 residues. The CDR3 region has the DNA TGTGCCAGTGGACTAGCGTCCGAGCAGTACTTC. This codes for CASGLASEQYF.

CDR3 residues: CASGLGQGAYEQYF. CDR3 coding DNA: TGTGCTAGTGGTTTAGGACAGGGAGCCTACGAGCAGTACTTC. The chain employs TRBV12-5 and TRBJ2-7; 8 nucleotides align to TRBD1. V shed 3 bases and J 2 bases; nucleotides not matched to a gene: 3. There are 14 residues in the CDR3. Looked up from germline, CDR1 is LGHNT and CDR2 is FRNRAP.

CDR3 residues: CAISAAGVEQMITGELFF. The CDR3 DNA follows: TGTGCCATCAGTGCGGCGGGGGTGGAACAGATGATCACCGGGGAGCTGTTTTTT. This chain uses TRBV10-3 with TRBJ2-2, with 7 bases identical to TRBD2. Trimming removed 4 bases from V and 4 bases from J; junction bases left unmatched: 15. Germline V gene sequence: CDR1 ENHRY, CDR2 SYGVKD. This CDR3 comprises 18 residues.

The chain combines TRBV6-6 with TRBJ2-7, with D unresolved. Germline V gene sequence: CDR1 MNHNY, CDR2 SVGAGI (reference sequence). With 4 bases removed from V and 7 bases from J, the gap between germline ends came to 11 bases. The CDR3 spans 12 residues. CDR3 in DNA: TGTGCCAGCAGTTTATTCCCTGAGGAGCAGTACTTC. It specifies CASSLFPEEQYF.

The chain employs TRBV7-3 and TRBJ1-1, with D tentatively TRBD1 (5 bases). Germline values: CDR1 SGHTA, CDR2 FQGTGA. Trimming left V 2 bases short and J 4 bases short, with 14 bases between. The CDR3 has 15 amino acids. CDR3 in amino acids: CASSLGGAYVTEAFF. For the CDR3, the DNA is TGTGCCAGCAGCTTAGGAGGGGCCTATGTCACTGAAGCTTTCTTT. Combining the CDR3 with reference TRBV7-3 and TRBJ1-1 gives the whole variable domain GAGVSQTPSNKVTEKGKYVELRCDPISGHTALYWYRQSLGQGPEFLIYFQGTGAADDSGLPNDRFFAVRPEGSVSTLKIQRTERGDSAVYLCASSLGGAYVTEAFFGQGTRLTVV.